One sample yielded the 32 T cell receptor beta chains listed below, sequenced in a study of CD8+ T cells in alopecia areata. Documented treatment: oral pan-JAK inhibitor, 5-10 mg twice daily. Extracted RNA was reverse transcribed, and the resulting cDNA served as sequencing template. Only in-frame clones appear in the TCRdb table, and some are missing; sequencing was by immunoSEQ multiplex PCR. The repertoire holds some 220,000 clones, with approximately 57% as singletons. This specimen consisted of CD4+ T cells sorted from blood, obtained at week 4, from a patient treated with tofacitinib. The receptor source for this set is a human donor with alopecia areata.

The V call is TRBV2, the J call TRBJ2-7, with 7 bases that match TRBD1. There are 13 residues in the CDR3. J lost 0 bases, V lost 6 bases, and 2 bases had no gene match. Germline assignment: CDR1 SNHLY and CDR2 FYNNEI. The CDR3 DNA sequence: TGTGCCAGCAGCCAGGGGGTCTCCTACGAGCAGTACTTC. Protein: CASSQGVSYEQYF.

The chain has TRBV5-1 and TRBJ2-3; perhaps D is TRBD1 or TRBD2 (6 bases each). Trimming left V 6 bases short and J 5 bases short, with 13 bases between. Looked up from germline, CDR1 is SGHRS and CDR2 is YFSETQ. CDR3 length equals 13 residues. CDR3 in amino acids: CASTARGLDTQYF. CDR3 nucleotides: TGCGCCAGCACCGCTCGGGGGCTAGATACGCAGTATTTT.

This clone occurred a few times. CDR3: CASSPQGPPNEQYF. The CDR3 DNA sequence: TGTGCCAGCAGTCCTCAGGGACCTCCCAACGAGCAGTACTTC. This chain joins TRBV27 and TRBJ2-7, with D possibly called TRBD1 or TRBD2 (5 bases each). This CDR3 comprises 14 residues. Germline CDR1 reads MNHEY; CDR2 reads SMNVEV (reference sequence). Trimming removed 5 bases at V and 5 bases at J, with 16 bases between.

The chain carries TRBV9 and TRBJ1-2; tentatively, D is TRBD1 (6 bases). Germline lookup yields CDR1 SGDLS and CDR2 YYNGEE. V was cut by 4 bases and J by 8 bases, with 21 bases left in between. The CDR3 is 15 residues long. The CDR3 DNA follows: TGTGCCAGCAGCCCGTCAGACAGGCCTCTGGAGGGCTACACCTTC. Protein sequence: CASSPSDRPLEGYTF.

The rearrangement uses TRBV2 and TRBJ2-1; 10 bases align to TRBD1. CDR1 and CDR2 (germline): SNHLY, FYNNEI. V lost 4 bases, J lost 7 bases, and 4 bases stayed unmatched. The CDR3 spans 14 residues. The CDR3 region has the DNA TGTGCCAGCAGTGCCATGGACAGGGGGAATGAGCAGTTCTTC. Amino acids: CASSAMDRGNEQFF.

The chain joins TRBV7-2 to TRBJ2-3, with D perhaps TRBD2 (6 bases). The V end was cut by 4 bases, the J end by 1 base, with 15 bases between. The CDR3 is made up of 16 amino acids. Per the germline V gene, CDR1 is SGHTA and CDR2 is FQGNSA. This CDR3 reads CASSSLPSVGTDTQYF. CDR3 bases: TGTGCCAGCAGCTCCCTCCCTAGCGTTGGCACAGATACGCAGTATTTT.

This chain links TRBV27 with TRBJ1-4, with TRBD1 as a possible D gene (6 bases). Germline lookup yields CDR1 MNHEY and CDR2 SMNVEV (reference sequence). The V end lost 6 bases, the J end lost 6 bases, and 17 bases lay between the germline ends. The CDR3 contains 15 residues. DNA of the CDR3: TGTGCCAGCAGCCCCCGGGGGGCTGTGGATGAAAAACTGTTTTTT. Amino acids: CASSPRGAVDEKLFF.

This sequence joins TRBV9 and TRBJ2-4, with D hard to call. V lost 2 bases, J lost 1 base, and 13 bases lay in between. Germline CDR1 is SGDLS and CDR2 is YYNGEE. The CDR3 spans 16 residues. CDR3 amino acids: CASSVENDVAKNIQYF. The DNA for the CDR3 is TGTGCCAGCAGCGTTGAGAATGACGTTGCCAAAAACATTCAGTACTTC.

The chain couples TRBV30 to TRBJ1-1; 8 nucleotides match TRBD1. There are 16 residues in the CDR3. CDR1 is GTSNPN and CDR2 is SVGIG in the germline V gene (reference sequence). V lost 3 bases and J lost 2; bases outside the gene matches: 11. The DNA for the CDR3 is TGTGCCTGGAGCCGCTACAGGGGGGTCGGAAACACTGAAGCTTTCTTT. It yields the protein CAWSRYRGVGNTEAFF. Together with reference TRBV30 and TRBJ1-1, the CDR3 gives the full variable domain: SQTIHQWPATLVQPVGSPLSLECTVEGTSNPNLYWYRQAAGRGLQLLFYSVGIGQISSEVPQNLSASRPQDRQFILSSKKLLLSDSGFYLCAWSRYRGVGNTEAFFGQGTRLTVV.

The V and J genes are TRBV30 and TRBJ1-5; D not certain. The CDR3 spans 14 residues. Trimming cost V 5 bases and J 5 bases, with 16 bases left between them. CDR1 and CDR2 (germline): GTSNPN, SVGIG (reference sequence). CDR3 loop: CAWSRGNRHQPQHF. The CDR3 coding sequence is TGTGCCTGGTCCCGAGGGAATCGTCATCAGCCCCAGCATTTT.

The chain has TRBV30 and TRBJ2-7; 8 positions match TRBD1. This CDR3 is 14 amino acids long. Losses at the gene ends were 6 bases for V and 3 bases for J; bases not matched to a gene: 10. Germline CDR1 GTSNPN, CDR2 SVGIG (reference sequence). The CDR3 spells CACETPGQVYEQYF. The CDR3 DNA reads as TGTGCCTGCGAAACGCCGGGACAGGTCTACGAGCAGTACTTC.

The rearrangement joins TRBV9 to TRBJ1-6, with D perhaps TRBD1 (6 bases). V was shortened by 1 base and J by 7 bases, with 6 bases between the two germline ends. Germline loops: CDR1 SGDLS, CDR2 YYNGEE. The CDR3 totals 13 residues. CDR3 protein: CASSVQGNSPLHF. CDR3 in DNA: TGTGCCAGCAGCGTACAGGGGAATTCACCCCTCCACTTT.

V gene TRBV11-3 combines with J gene TRBJ2-1, with 14 bases aligning to TRBD2. The trim removed 7 bases at V and 4 bases at J, leaving 9 bases unmatched. Looked up from germline, CDR1 is SGHNT and CDR2 is YENEEA. The CDR3 totals 17 residues. The CDR3 spells CASTYGTSGGPYNEQFF. As DNA, the CDR3 is TGTGCCAGCACCTACGGGACTAGCGGGGGCCCGTACAATGAGCAGTTCTTC.

The chain employs TRBV6-1 and TRBJ2-7; D unresolved. Per the germline V gene, CDR1 is MNHNS and CDR2 is SASEGT. V was trimmed by 1 base and J by 3 bases, leaving 7 bases between them. The CDR3 has 13 amino acids. The CDR3 reads CASSEGGLYEQYF. DNA for the CDR3: TGTGCCAGCAGTGAAGGTGGGCTCTACGAGCAGTACTTC.

The chain recombines TRBV11-2 with TRBJ1-5, with 8 bases matching TRBD1. Trimming at V came to 2 bases and at J to 1 base, leaving 4 bases not matched to a gene. Germline V CDR1 and CDR2: SGHAT, FQNNGV. This CDR3 spans 16 amino acids. The CDR3 DNA reads TGTGCCAGCAGCTTATCAGGGGGCATAAGCAATCAGCCCCAGCATTTT. It translates to CASSLSGGISNQPQHF.

The chain uses TRBV30 and TRBJ2-7; possibly TRBD1 or TRBD2 for D (5 bases each). The germline gives CDR1 GTSNPN, CDR2 SVGIG (reference sequence). This CDR3 contains 12 residues. Trimming pared 2 bases from V and 9 bases from J, leaving 14 bases between. The CDR3 region has the DNA TGTGCCTGGAGTCCCGGGACGGTTGCGCAGTACTTC. It yields the protein CAWSPGTVAQYF.

This clone was seen only a few times. In nucleotides, the CDR3 is TGCAGCGTTAGCCGGGACAGGAACTACGAGCAGTACTTC. Encoded protein: CSVSRDRNYEQYF. V and J are TRBV29-1 and TRBJ2-7; TRBD1 matches at 8 bases. Trimming at V came to 5 bases and at J to 3 bases, leaving 6 bases not matched to a gene. The CDR3 contains 13 residues. The germline V gene encodes CDR1 SQVTM and CDR2 ANQGSEA.

This chain links TRBV5-1 with TRBJ1-2, with D possibly being TRBD1 (6 bases). Germline CDR1 and CDR2: SGHRS and YFSETQ. The V end lost 0 bases, the J end lost 4 bases, and 10 bases lay between the germline ends. The CDR3 spans 14 residues. CDR3 sequence: CASSLDRDIYGYTF. CDR3 nucleotide sequence: TGCGCCAGCAGCTTGGACCGGGACATCTATGGCTACACCTTC.

This clone showed up just a few times. The rearrangement joins TRBV19 to TRBJ1-2, with a tentative D call TRBD1 (5 bases). The CDR3 extends over 15 amino acids. V dropped 1 base and J dropped 1 base, with 10 bases sitting between them. Germline CDR1 and CDR2: LNHDA and SQIVND (reference sequence). CDR3 residues: CASSIVGELNYGYTF. As DNA, the CDR3 is TGTGCCAGTAGTATAGTAGGGGAACTTAACTATGGCTACACCTTC.

The V gene is TRBV30, the J gene TRBJ2-1; 10 bases match TRBD2. Unmatched junction bases numbered 3, after V lost 5 bases and J lost 5 bases. The CDR3 is 13 amino acids. The germline V gene has CDR1 GTSNPN and CDR2 SVGIG (reference sequence). CDR3 region: CAWSTSGDNEQFF. The CDR3 DNA reads TGTGCCTGGTCTACTAGCGGGGACAATGAGCAGTTCTTC.

This clone was observed a few times. The gene calls are TRBV7-9 and TRBJ1-6; unclear D gene. Trimming took 5 bases from V and 8 from J, leaving 19 bases between them. Looked up from germline, CDR1 is SEHNR and CDR2 is FQNEAQ (reference sequence). This CDR3 comprises 16 residues. The CDR3 loop is CASSTQSPGGDSPLHF. CDR3 nucleotide sequence: TGTGCCAGCAGCACCCAGAGCCCCGGCGGGGATTCACCCCTCCACTTT.

The chain couples TRBV29-1 to TRBJ2-5, with D perhaps assigned TRBD1 or TRBD2 (6 bases each). The CDR3 spans 17 residues. CDR1 is SQVTM and CDR2 is ANQGSEA in the germline V gene. V lost 4 bases to trimming and J lost 5 bases, with 26 bases between them. CDR3 in amino acids: CSVVGTRGLRDAETQYF. CDR3 nucleotide sequence: TGCAGCGTTGTGGGTACCAGGGGACTCAGAGACGCGGAGACCCAGTACTTC.

In its sample, this clone was seen a few times. This sequence joins TRBV11-3 and TRBJ1-2; 7 bases match TRBD1. CDR3 length: 13 amino acids. V lost 5 bases to trimming and J lost 6 bases; unmatched junction nucleotides: 6. Germline assignment: CDR1 SGHNT and CDR2 YENEEA. The CDR3 spells CASSPTGDHGYTF. Here the CDR3 DNA reads TGTGCCAGCAGCCCAACAGGGGATCATGGCTACACCTTC.

The chain links TRBV15 to TRBJ1-5; 7 bases match TRBD1. CDR1 and CDR2 (germline): LNHNV, YYDKDF (reference sequence). The CDR3 totals 12 residues. Trimming took 5 bases from V and 9 from J; bases not matched to a gene: 4. CDR3 in amino acids: CATSVNRGPQHF. The CDR3 DNA sequence: TGTGCCACCAGCGTCAACAGGGGGCCCCAGCATTTT.

This clone was detected a few times. The chain couples TRBV19 to TRBJ2-1; 13 bases are shared with TRBD2. The germline V gene encodes CDR1 LNHDA and CDR2 SQIVND (reference sequence). J lost 8 bases, V lost 7 bases, and 5 bases had no gene match. This CDR3 has 14 residues. The CDR3 loop is CASTLAGGLYEQFF. The CDR3 coding sequence is TGTGCCAGTACACTAGCGGGGGGGCTGTATGAGCAGTTCTTC.

The rearrangement joins TRBV2 to TRBJ2-3, with 10 bases matching TRBD1. CDR1 is SNHLY and CDR2 is FYNNEI in the germline V gene. With 4 bases clipped from V and 1 base from J, the junction kept 2 bases outside the gene matches. The CDR3 consists of 15 residues. CDR3 loop: CASSGQGAGTDTQYF. In nucleotides, the CDR3 is TGTGCCAGCAGTGGACAGGGGGCGGGCACAGATACGCAGTATTTT.

The CDR3 sequence is CASSRDGYEQYF. CDR3 in DNA: TGCGCCAGCAGCCGAGATGGGTACGAGCAGTACTTC. The V gene is TRBV4-3, the J gene TRBJ2-7; no clear D. Germline assignment: CDR1 LGHNA and CDR2 YSLEER. Trimming stripped 4 bases from V and 4 bases from J, with 8 bases between. There are 12 residues in the CDR3.

CDR3 bases: TGTGCCAGCAGCTTGAATTTTCCGGGACCCGGCTATGGCTACACCTTC. It codes for CASSLNFPGPGYGYTF. The rearrangement joins TRBV5-6 to TRBJ1-2; the D gene is possibly TRBD1 (5 bases). V lost 1 base and J lost 4, with 17 bases in between. Per the germline V gene, CDR1 is SGHDT and CDR2 is YYEEEE. The CDR3 covers 16 residues.

This sequence joins TRBV29-1 and TRBJ1-2; D is ambiguous. The ends were cut back, 5 bases at V and 3 bases at J, with 10 bases in the middle. In germline, CDR1 is SQVTM, CDR2 ANQGSEA. The CDR3 has 12 amino acids. The CDR3 nucleotides are TGCAGCGTTCGGGCAGGTGACTATGGCTACACCTTC. Amino acids: CSVRAGDYGYTF.

This clone was seen once. The chain couples TRBV27 to TRBJ2-6; 7 bases fit TRBD1. CDR3 length: 15 residues. V shed 3 bases and J 2 bases; nucleotides not matched to a gene: 1. Germline CDR1 reads MNHEY; CDR2 reads SMNVEV (reference sequence). CDR3 nucleotides: TGTGCCAGCAGTTTTCAGGGGGCTGGGGCCAACGTCCTGACTTTC. It yields the protein CASSFQGAGANVLTF.

At least ten counts were recorded for this clone. DNA for the CDR3: TGCGCCAGCAGCGAGTTAAACCAAGAGACCCAGTACTTC. Its protein product is CASSELNQETQYF. The chain combines TRBV5-1 with TRBJ2-5; D ambiguous. Per the germline V gene, CDR1 is SGHRS and CDR2 is YFSETQ. The CDR3 extends over 13 amino acids. V was trimmed by 4 bases and J by 0 bases, leaving 7 bases between them.

V is TRBV29-1 and J is TRBJ2-7; D assignment may be TRBD1 or TRBD2 (5 bases each). Germline V gene sequence: CDR1 SQVTM, CDR2 ANQGSEA. The CDR3 runs 13 residues. Trimming pared 3 bases from V and 3 bases from J, leaving 12 bases between. The CDR3 DNA reads as TGCAGCGTTGAGGGGACGGGCAACTACGAGCAGTACTTC. Translation gives CSVEGTGNYEQYF.